The next 25 T cell receptor beta chains were all read from a single sample in a study of identifying expanded T cells in peripheral blood. Assay used: immunoSEQ multiplex PCR; TCRdb lists only in-frame clones, some missing. Here the sample spans under 100,000 clones, 70% to 90% being singletons. The specimen sequenced was blood. All receptors derive from a person between 18 and 75 years old in good health.

The genes are TRBV30 and TRBJ2-1; 10 bases line up with TRBD2. Trimming cost V 2 bases and J 4 bases; bases outside gene matches: 5. This CDR3 contains 15 residues. Germline-derived CDR1 and CDR2 are GTSNPN and SVGIG (reference sequence). The CDR3 nucleotides are TGTGCCTGGAGTCACCTAGCGGGAGATTACAATGAGCAGTTCTTC. Translated: CAWSHLAGDYNEQFF.

This clone was found once. The J gene is TRBJ2-5, the V gene TRBV5-1; no clear D. CDR3 size: 15 residues. The V and J ends lost 0 bases and 3 bases respectively, with 12 bases between them. Germline values: CDR1 SGHRS, CDR2 YFSETQ. The CDR3 DNA reads TGCGCCAGCAGCTTGGCCGGAAACCAAGAAGAGACCCAGTACTTC. Translated: CASSLAGNQEETQYF.

This sequence joins TRBV12-5 and TRBJ1-1; TRBD1 matches at 9 bases. Germline-derived CDR1 and CDR2 are LGHNT and FRNRAP. The trim removed 0 bases at V and 9 bases at J, leaving 11 bases unmatched. The CDR3 consists of 16 residues. The CDR3 nucleotides are TGTGCTAGTGGTTTGGTACCACGCCGGACAGGGGTTCAAGCTTTCTTT. Protein product: CASGLVPRRTGVQAFF.

The chain has TRBV19 and TRBJ2-5, with D possibly called TRBD1 or TRBD2 (5 bases each). The CDR3 runs to 13 residues. Trimming took off 3 bases at V and 5 bases at J, with 10 bases between the two ends. Germline V lookup: CDR1 LNHDA, CDR2 SQIVND (reference sequence). CDR3 region: CASSMAGTETQYF. CDR3 coding DNA: TGTGCCAGTAGTATGGCCGGGACGGAGACCCAGTACTTC.

V is TRBV7-2 and J is TRBJ2-1; either TRBD1 or TRBD2 may supply D (6 bases each). CDR1 is SGHTA, CDR2 FQGNSA, per germline. The CDR3 consists of 16 residues. V was shortened by 1 base and J by 2 bases, with 12 bases between the two germline ends. The CDR3 region is CASSLVGGTTYNEQFF. The DNA for the CDR3 is TGTGCCAGCAGCTTAGTAGGGGGGACAACCTACAATGAGCAGTTCTTC.

This chain uses TRBV20-1 with TRBJ2-1; 7 bases line up with TRBD1. V was clipped by 6 bases and J by 9 bases; unmatched bases: 5. The V gene's germline CDR1 is DFQATT and CDR2 SNEGSKA (reference sequence). This CDR3 is built from 11 residues. CDR3 protein: CSAEDRPEQFF. As DNA, the CDR3 is TGCAGTGCGGAGGACAGGCCTGAGCAGTTCTTC.

The chain carries TRBV9 and TRBJ2-1, with 13 nucleotides matching TRBD2. CDR3 length: 17 amino acids. Germline values: CDR1 SGDLS, CDR2 YYNGEE. The J segment lost 2 bases and the V segment lost 0 bases, leaving 2 bases of the junction unmatched. CDR3 region: CASSVVGTSGTYNEQFF. DNA for the CDR3: TGTGCCAGCAGCGTAGTAGGGACTAGCGGGACCTACAATGAGCAGTTCTTC.

The V and J genes are TRBV5-1 and TRBJ1-1; 7 bases line up with TRBD1. V lost 0 bases and J lost 4; bases outside the gene matches: 9. Germline CDR1 reads SGHRS; CDR2 reads YFSETQ. This CDR3 is 16 amino acids long. The CDR3, as DNA: TGCGCCAGCAGCTTGGTGTACAGGGGATCGTCCACTGAAGCTTTCTTT. This codes for CASSLVYRGSSTEAFF.

The rearrangement uses TRBV18 and TRBJ1-2; D possibly corresponds to TRBD1 (6 bases). The V gene's germline CDR1 is KGHSH and CDR2 LQKENI. The ends were cut back, 6 bases at V and 4 bases at J, with 18 bases in the middle. CDR3 length equals 15 residues. The CDR3 coding sequence is TGTGCCAGCTCCCAAGGAAGGGGGAAGGCCTATGGCTACACCTTC. Protein sequence: CASSQGRGKAYGYTF.

The chain recombines TRBV4-1 with TRBJ2-3, with D hard to call. V was cut by 4 bases and J by 8 bases, with 13 bases left in between. Germline values: CDR1 MGHRA, CDR2 YSYEKL. The CDR3 has 13 amino acids. The CDR3 region has the DNA TGCGCCAGCAGCCCGTTAATGGTGGGTACGCAGTATTTT. Translation: CASSPLMVGTQYF.

The genes are TRBV2 and TRBJ2-5, with D tentatively TRBD2 (6 bases). V lost 6 bases, J lost 2 bases, and 10 bases lay in between. The germline CDR1 and CDR2 sequences are SNHLY and FYNNEI. CDR3 length: 13 amino acids. The DNA of the CDR3 is TGTGCCAGCAGCGGGGACTTTCAAGAGACCCAGTACTTC. It codes for CASSGDFQETQYF.

The chain uses TRBV14 and TRBJ2-5; D unresolved. This CDR3 spans 17 amino acids. Germline V gene lookup returns CDR1 SGHDN and CDR2 FVKESK. V gave up 0 bases and J gave up 1 base, with 15 bases separating them. The CDR3 loop is CASSQDRSRQPQETQYF. In DNA, the CDR3 is TGTGCCAGCAGCCAAGATAGGTCTCGGCAGCCCCAAGAGACCCAGTACTTC.

This clone was detected a few times. The rearrangement uses TRBV2 and TRBJ1-1, with D possibly TRBD1 on 5 matching bases. The CDR3 loop spans 13 amino acids. Germline V gene lookup returns CDR1 SNHLY and CDR2 FYNNEI. Trimming cost V 7 bases and J 0 bases, with 9 bases left between them. CDR3 nucleotides: TGTGCCAGCACCCGGGGGGTGAACACTGAAGCTTTCTTT. This translates into CASTRGVNTEAFF.

The CDR3 spells CASSLKGGSGNTIYF. The CDR3 region has the DNA TGTGCCAGCAGTTTAAAGGGCGGGTCTGGAAACACCATATATTTT. The gene calls are TRBV27 and TRBJ1-3; D call uncertain. CDR3 length equals 15 residues. V was trimmed by 2 bases and J by 1 base, leaving 9 bases between them. Germline V CDR1 and CDR2: MNHEY, SMNVEV (reference sequence).

V gene TRBV7-9 combines with J gene TRBJ1-5; weak D call: TRBD1 (5 bases). The CDR3 totals 13 residues. Germline CDR1 is SEHNR and CDR2 is FQNEAQ (reference sequence). Trimming removed 5 bases from V and 7 bases from J, with 12 bases in between. The DNA for the CDR3 is TGTGCCAGCAGCCACGGGGGGGACCAGCCCCAGCATTTT. It codes for CASSHGGDQPQHF.

J is TRBJ1-5 and V is TRBV19; the D is unclear. V was clipped by 6 bases and J by 4 bases, with 22 bases between them. Germline CDR1 and CDR2: LNHDA and SQIVND (reference sequence). This CDR3 region has 17 residues. The CDR3 loop reads CASSHPPEQVGNQPQHF. For the CDR3, the DNA is TGTGCCAGTAGCCATCCTCCTGAGCAGGTTGGTAATCAGCCCCAGCATTTT.

For this clone: Other DNA sequences of this sample code for an identical CDR3. The V call is TRBV4-1, the J call TRBJ2-7; TRBD2 matches 10 bases. Germline trimming cut 1 base from V and 7 bases from J; bases unmatched to any gene: 7. The V gene's germline CDR1 is MGHRA and CDR2 YSYEKL. The CDR3 sequence is 15 residues long. CDR3 region: CASSQGLAGVGEQYF. The CDR3 region has the DNA TGCGCCAGCAGCCAAGGGCTAGCGGGGGTAGGGGAGCAGTACTTC.

In regard to this clone: Other DNA sequences in the sample encode the same CDR3. The genes are TRBV29-1 and TRBJ1-1, with D maybe TRBD1 (5 bases). The CDR3 covers 12 residues. Trimming cost V 4 bases and J 5 bases, with 11 bases left between them. The germline gives CDR1 SQVTM, CDR2 ANQGSEA. The CDR3: CSVARGGTEAFF. CDR3 nucleotides: TGCAGCGTTGCGAGGGGAGGGACTGAAGCTTTCTTT.

In its sample, this clone was seen a few times. The chain has TRBV2 and TRBJ1-2; unclear D gene. Germline CDR1 SNHLY, CDR2 FYNNEI. The CDR3 extends over 12 amino acids. The ends were cut back, 6 bases at V and 4 bases at J, with 9 bases in the middle. CDR3 bases: TGTGCCAGCAGGGAGGGCCTCTATGGCTACACCTTC. Its protein product is CASREGLYGYTF.

The V gene is TRBV6-1, the J gene TRBJ2-3, with D possibly being TRBD1 (6 bases). Germline assignment: CDR1 MNHNS and CDR2 SASEGT. The V gene lost 4 bases and the J gene lost 0 bases, with 17 bases spanning the gap. The CDR3 sequence is 17 residues long. In DNA, the CDR3 is TGTGCCAGCAGTGTCCGGACAGTCAGGGCTAGCACAGATACGCAGTATTTT. It encodes CASSVRTVRASTDTQYF.

This clone was detected once. The chain recombines TRBV14 with TRBJ2-3; D is unclear. Germline V gene lookup returns CDR1 SGHDN and CDR2 FVKESK. V lost 5 bases and J lost 0, with 12 bases in between. This CDR3 spans 15 amino acids. CDR3 amino acids: CASSVFLVSTDTQYF. In DNA form, the CDR3 reads TGTGCCAGCAGCGTATTCCTGGTCAGCACAGATACGCAGTATTTT.

This sequence joins TRBV30 and TRBJ1-2, with TRBD1 matching over 8 bases. CDR3 length equals 12 residues. The V gene's germline CDR1 is GTSNPN and CDR2 SVGIG (reference sequence). V was pared by 5 bases and J by 6 bases, with 5 bases of the junction left unmatched. CDR3 in DNA: TGTGCCTGGGCTCGGACAGGGCATGGCTACACCTTC. Amino acid sequence: CAWARTGHGYTF.

V is TRBV6-6 and J is TRBJ2-2; either TRBD1 or TRBD2 may supply D (5 bases each). Germline V gene sequence: CDR1 MNHNY, CDR2 SVGAGI (reference sequence). V shed 5 bases and J shed 2 bases, with 15 bases lying between them. This CDR3 has 16 amino acids. The CDR3 reads CASSQRPGRNTGELFF. The CDR3 DNA sequence: TGTGCCAGCAGTCAGCGGCCGGGACGAAACACCGGGGAGCTGTTTTTT.

The chain links TRBV5-5 to TRBJ1-2; D possibly corresponds to TRBD1 (5 bases). The germline V gene encodes CDR1 SGHKS and CDR2 YYEKEE (reference sequence). CDR3 length: 14 amino acids. V lost 2 bases and J 3 bases, leaving 11 bases between the germline ends. CDR3 nucleotide sequence: TGTGCCAGCAGCTTTTCTAGGGACTACTATGGCTACACCTTC. It translates to CASSFSRDYYGYTF.

The V and J genes are TRBV5-1 and TRBJ1-1; tentative D call: TRBD1 (6 bases). The CDR3 sequence is 12 residues long. V lost 4 bases to trimming and J lost 6 bases, with 10 bases between them. Per the germline V gene, CDR1 is SGHRS and CDR2 is YFSETQ. For the CDR3, the DNA is TGCGCCAGCAGCCCGGACAGCCCTGAAGCTTTCTTT. Translating it yields CASSPDSPEAFF. The full variable domain, completed using reference TRBV5-1 and TRBJ1-1, is KAGVTQTPRYLIKTRGQQVTLSCSPISGHRSVSWYQQTPGQGLQFLFEYFSETQRNKGNFPGRFSGRQFSNSRSEMNVSTLELGDSALYLCASSPDSPEAFFGQGTRLTVV.